These 6 T cell receptor beta chains were all obtained from the same sample, sequenced in a study of cytomegalovirus exposure and HLA in healthy donors. Primers for the PCR totalled 60 Vbeta and 13 Jbeta. Only in-frame clones appear in the TCRdb table, and some are missing; sequencing was by immunoSEQ multiplex PCR. This listing includes approximately 120,000 clones. Sequencing input: PBMCs. The receptors originated from a man aged 25-45 years in good health and CMV-seronegative.

This CDR3 reads CASSQEGRGGTGELFF. The CDR3 bases are TGCGCCAGCAGCCAAGAGGGGAGGGGAGGGACCGGGGAGCTGTTTTTT. The chain links TRBV4-1 to TRBJ2-2; 7 nucleotides agree with TRBD2. The CDR3 covers 16 residues. V was pared by 0 bases and J by 5 bases, with 6 bases of the junction left unmatched. Germline V gives CDR1 MGHRA, CDR2 YSYEKL.

V usage is TRBV30 and J usage is TRBJ1-2; 9 bases agree with TRBD1. With 7 bases clipped from V and 3 bases from J, the junction kept 9 bases outside the gene matches. This CDR3 region has 14 residues. Looked up from germline, CDR1 is GTSNPN and CDR2 is SVGIG (reference sequence). The CDR3 is CASYPGTGHYGYTF. In nucleotides, the CDR3 is TGTGCCTCCTACCCCGGGACAGGGCACTATGGCTACACCTTC.

V and J are TRBV7-2 and TRBJ2-1, with TRBD1 matching 7 bases. V lost 0 bases to trimming and J lost 15 bases; unmatched junction nucleotides: 8. Germline-derived CDR1 and CDR2 are SGHTA and FQGNSA. The length of the CDR3 is 13 residues. The DNA of the CDR3 is TGTGCCAGCAGCTTAGCGGGACAGCGAAGTAGGTTCTTC. Translation: CASSLAGQRSRFF. Full variable domain (rest looked up from reference TRBV7-2 and TRBJ2-1): GAGVSQSPSNKVTEKGKDVELRCDPISGHTALYWYRQSLGQGLEFLIYFQGNSAPDKSGLPSDRFSAERTGGSVSTLTIQRTQQEDSAVYLCASSLAGQRSRFFGPGTRLTVL.

The chain employs TRBV12-5 and TRBJ2-3; 8 nucleotides match TRBD2. CDR1 is LGHNT and CDR2 is FRNRAP in the germline V gene. V was clipped by 4 bases and J by 6 bases; unmatched bases: 6. The CDR3 is 14 residues long. This CDR3 is CASGSGTRIDTQYF. The CDR3 bases are TGTGCTAGTGGTTCCGGGACTAGGATCGATACGCAGTATTTT.

The V gene is TRBV7-6, the J gene TRBJ2-5; TRBD2 matches 9 bases. V lost 1 base and J lost 7; bases outside the gene matches: 13. The CDR3 contains 17 residues. Germline V lookup: CDR1 SGHVS, CDR2 FNYEAQ. CDR3 loop: CASSLGFGLALEGTQYF. The DNA for the CDR3 is TGTGCCAGCAGCTTAGGGTTCGGACTAGCGCTAGAAGGGACCCAGTACTTC.

The chain couples TRBV6-5 to TRBJ1-1; TRBD1 might be the D (5 bases). The CDR3 length is 13 residues. Germline CDR1 reads MNHEY; CDR2 reads SVGAGI. With 3 bases removed from V and 6 bases from J, the gap between germline ends came to 11 bases. In DNA, the CDR3 is TGTGCCAGCAGTTATCAGGGATTAGCTGAAGCTTTCTTT. It encodes CASSYQGLAEAFF.